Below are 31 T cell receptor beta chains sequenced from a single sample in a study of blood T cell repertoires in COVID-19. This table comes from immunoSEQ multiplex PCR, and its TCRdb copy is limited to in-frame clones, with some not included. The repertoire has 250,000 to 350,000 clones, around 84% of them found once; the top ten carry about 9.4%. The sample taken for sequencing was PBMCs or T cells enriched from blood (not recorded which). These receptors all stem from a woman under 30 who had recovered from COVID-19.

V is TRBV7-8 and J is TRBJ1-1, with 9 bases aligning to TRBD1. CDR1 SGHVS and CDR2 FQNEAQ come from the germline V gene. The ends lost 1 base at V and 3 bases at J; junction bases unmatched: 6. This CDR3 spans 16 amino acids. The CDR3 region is CASSLGPGQGYTEAFF. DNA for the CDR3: TGTGCCAGCAGCTTAGGACCGGGACAGGGTTACACTGAAGCTTTCTTT.

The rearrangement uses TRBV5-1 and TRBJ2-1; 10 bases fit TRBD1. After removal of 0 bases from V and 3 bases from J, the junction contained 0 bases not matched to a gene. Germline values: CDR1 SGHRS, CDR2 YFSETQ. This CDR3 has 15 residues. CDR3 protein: CASSLGTGGYNEQFF. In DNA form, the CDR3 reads TGCGCCAGCAGCTTGGGGACAGGGGGCTACAATGAGCAGTTCTTC. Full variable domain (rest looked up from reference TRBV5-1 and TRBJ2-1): KAGVTQTPRYLIKTRGQQVTLSCSPISGHRSVSWYQQTPGQGLQFLFEYFSETQRNKGNFPGRFSGRQFSNSRSEMNVSTLELGDSALYLCASSLGTGGYNEQFFGPGTRLTVL.

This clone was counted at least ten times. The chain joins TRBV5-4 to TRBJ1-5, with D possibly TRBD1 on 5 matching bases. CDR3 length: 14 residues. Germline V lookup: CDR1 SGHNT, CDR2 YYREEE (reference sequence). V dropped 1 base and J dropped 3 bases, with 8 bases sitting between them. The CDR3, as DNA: TGTGCCAGCAGCTTGCAGGGCATCAATCAGCCCCAGCATTTT. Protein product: CASSLQGINQPQHF.

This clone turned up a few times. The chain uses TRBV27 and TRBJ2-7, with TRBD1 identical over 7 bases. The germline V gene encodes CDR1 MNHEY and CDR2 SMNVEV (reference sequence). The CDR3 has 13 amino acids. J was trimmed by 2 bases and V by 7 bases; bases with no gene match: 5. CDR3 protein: CASMGQGAYEQYF. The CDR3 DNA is TGTGCCAGCATGGGGCAGGGGGCCTACGAGCAGTACTTC.

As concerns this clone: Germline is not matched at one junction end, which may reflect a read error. CDR3 amino acids: CASSLGSSGAPLHF. The CDR3 DNA sequence: TGTGCTAGCAGCTTAGGCAGCTCGGGGGCACCCCTCCACTTT. V gene TRBV7-7 combines with J gene TRBJ1-6; a weak D match, TRBD1 (5 bases). This CDR3 is 14 amino acids long. Germline V gene sequence: CDR1 SSHAT, CDR2 FNYEAQ (reference sequence).

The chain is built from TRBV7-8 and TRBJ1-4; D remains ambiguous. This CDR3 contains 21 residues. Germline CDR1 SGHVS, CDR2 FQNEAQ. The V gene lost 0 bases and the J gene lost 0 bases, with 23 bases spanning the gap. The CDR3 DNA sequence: TGTGCCAGCAGCTTAGCGTACGGGAGAGCTCCCTCGTCCGCAACTAATGAAAAACTGTTTTTT. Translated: CASSLAYGRAPSSATNEKLFF.

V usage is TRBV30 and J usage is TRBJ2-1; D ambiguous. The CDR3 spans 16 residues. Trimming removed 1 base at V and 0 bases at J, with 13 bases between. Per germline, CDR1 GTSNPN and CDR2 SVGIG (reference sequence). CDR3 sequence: CAWSGLVGSSYNEQFF. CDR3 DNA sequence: TGTGCCTGGAGTGGACTGGTTGGTAGCTCCTACAATGAGCAGTTCTTC. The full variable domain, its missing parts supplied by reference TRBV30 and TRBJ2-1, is SQTIHQWPATLVQPVGSPLSLECTVEGTSNPNLYWYRQAAGRGLQLLFYSVGIGQISSEVPQNLSASRPQDRQFILSSKKLLLSDSGFYLCAWSGLVGSSYNEQFFGPGTRLTVL.

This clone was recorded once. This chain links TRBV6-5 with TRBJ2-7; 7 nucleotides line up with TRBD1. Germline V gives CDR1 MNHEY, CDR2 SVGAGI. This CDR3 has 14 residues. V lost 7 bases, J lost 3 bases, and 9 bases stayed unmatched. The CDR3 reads CASILGQSYYEQYF. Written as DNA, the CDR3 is TGTGCCAGCATATTGGGACAGAGCTACTACGAGCAGTACTTC.

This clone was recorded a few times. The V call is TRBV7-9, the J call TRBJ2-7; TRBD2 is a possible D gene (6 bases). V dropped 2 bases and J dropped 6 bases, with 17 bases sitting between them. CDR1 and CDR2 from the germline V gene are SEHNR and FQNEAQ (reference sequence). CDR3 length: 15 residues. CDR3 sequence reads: CASSLLAPGESEQYF. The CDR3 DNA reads TGTGCCAGCAGCTTATTGGCCCCGGGGGAATCCGAGCAGTACTTC.

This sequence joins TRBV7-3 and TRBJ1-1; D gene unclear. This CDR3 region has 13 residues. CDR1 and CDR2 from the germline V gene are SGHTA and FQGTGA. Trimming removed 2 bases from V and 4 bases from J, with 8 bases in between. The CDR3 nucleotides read TGTGCCAGCAGCTTAGGGCCGCCCACTGAAGCTTTCTTT. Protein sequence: CASSLGPPTEAFF.

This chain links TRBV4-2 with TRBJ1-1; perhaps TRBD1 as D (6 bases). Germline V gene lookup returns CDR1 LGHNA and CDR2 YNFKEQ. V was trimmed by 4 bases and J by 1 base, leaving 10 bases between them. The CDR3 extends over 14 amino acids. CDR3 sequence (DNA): TGTGCCAGCAGCCCGCAGGGGACGAACACTGAAGCTTTCTTT. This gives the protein CASSPQGTNTEAFF.

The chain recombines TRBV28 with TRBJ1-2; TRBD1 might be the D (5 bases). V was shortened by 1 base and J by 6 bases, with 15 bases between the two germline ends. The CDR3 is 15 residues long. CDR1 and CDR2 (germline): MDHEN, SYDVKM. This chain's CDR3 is CASSLLTVDLHGYTF. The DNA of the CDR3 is TGTGCCAGCAGTTTATTGACAGTTGATCTACATGGCTACACCTTC.

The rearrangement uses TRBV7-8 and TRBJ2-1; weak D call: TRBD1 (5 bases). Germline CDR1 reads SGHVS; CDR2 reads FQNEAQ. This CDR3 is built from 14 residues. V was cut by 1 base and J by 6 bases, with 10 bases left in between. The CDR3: CASSLEGRVNEQFF. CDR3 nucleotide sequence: TGTGCCAGCAGCTTAGAGGGCAGGGTCAATGAGCAGTTCTTC.

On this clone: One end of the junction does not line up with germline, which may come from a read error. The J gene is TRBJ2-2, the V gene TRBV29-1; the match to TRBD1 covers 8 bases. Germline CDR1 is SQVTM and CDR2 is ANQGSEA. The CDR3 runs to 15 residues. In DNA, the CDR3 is TGCAGCGTCGAAGGGGTACAGGGGGGAACCGGGGAGCTGTTTTTT. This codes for CSVEGVQGGTGELFF.

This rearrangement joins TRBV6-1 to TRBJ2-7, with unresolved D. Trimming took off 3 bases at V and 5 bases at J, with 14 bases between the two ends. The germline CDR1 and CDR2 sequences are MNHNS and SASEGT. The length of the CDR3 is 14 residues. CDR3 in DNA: TGTGCCAGCAGTGATTCATTCCCTGGCAACGAGCAGTACTTC. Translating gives CASSDSFPGNEQYF.

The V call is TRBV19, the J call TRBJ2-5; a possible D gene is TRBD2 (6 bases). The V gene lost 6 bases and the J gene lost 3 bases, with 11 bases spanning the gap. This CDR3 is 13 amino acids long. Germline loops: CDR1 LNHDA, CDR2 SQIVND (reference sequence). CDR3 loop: CASSVGLKETQYF. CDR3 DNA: TGTGCCAGTAGCGTGGGACTCAAAGAGACCCAGTACTTC.

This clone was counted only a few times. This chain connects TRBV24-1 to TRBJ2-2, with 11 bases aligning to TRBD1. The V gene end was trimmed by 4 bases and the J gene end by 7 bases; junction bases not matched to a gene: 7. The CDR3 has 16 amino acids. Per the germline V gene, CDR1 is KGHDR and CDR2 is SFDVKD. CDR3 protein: CATSDPGQGASGELFF. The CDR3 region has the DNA TGTGCCACCAGTGACCCTGGACAGGGGGCTAGCGGGGAGCTGTTTTTT.

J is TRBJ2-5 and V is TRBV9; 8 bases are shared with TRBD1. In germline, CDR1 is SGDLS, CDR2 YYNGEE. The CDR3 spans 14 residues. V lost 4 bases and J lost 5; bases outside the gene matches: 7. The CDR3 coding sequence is TGTGCCAGCAGCCCCAGGACAGGGTCTGAGACCCAGTACTTC. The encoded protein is CASSPRTGSETQYF.

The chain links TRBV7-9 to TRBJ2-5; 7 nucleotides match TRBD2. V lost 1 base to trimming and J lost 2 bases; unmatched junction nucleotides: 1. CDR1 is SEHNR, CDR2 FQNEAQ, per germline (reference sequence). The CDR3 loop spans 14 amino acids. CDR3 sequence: CASSLGAGQETQYF. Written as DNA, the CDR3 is TGTGCCAGCAGCTTAGGAGCGGGACAAGAGACCCAGTACTTC.

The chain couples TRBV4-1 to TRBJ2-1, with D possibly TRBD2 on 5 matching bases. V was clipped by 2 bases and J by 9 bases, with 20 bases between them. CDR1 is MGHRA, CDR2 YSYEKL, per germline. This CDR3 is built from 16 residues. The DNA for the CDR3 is TGCGCCAGCAGCCAACTACCGTCTCCCACTGGAGGTGAGCAGTTCTTC. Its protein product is CASSQLPSPTGGEQFF.

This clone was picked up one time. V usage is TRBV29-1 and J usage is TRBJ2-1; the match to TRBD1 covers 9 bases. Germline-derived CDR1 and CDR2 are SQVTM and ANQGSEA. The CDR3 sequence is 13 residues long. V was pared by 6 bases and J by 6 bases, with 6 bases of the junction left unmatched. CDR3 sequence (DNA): TGCAGCGTCAACAGGGGGCAGGGCAATGAGCAGTTCTTC. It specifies CSVNRGQGNEQFF.

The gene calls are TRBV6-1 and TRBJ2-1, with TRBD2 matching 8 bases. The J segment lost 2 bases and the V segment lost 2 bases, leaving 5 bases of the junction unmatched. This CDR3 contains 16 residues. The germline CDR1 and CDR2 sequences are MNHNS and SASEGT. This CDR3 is CASSEPGGGTYNEQFF. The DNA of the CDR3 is TGTGCCAGCAGTGAACCCGGGGGGGGCACCTACAATGAGCAGTTCTTC.

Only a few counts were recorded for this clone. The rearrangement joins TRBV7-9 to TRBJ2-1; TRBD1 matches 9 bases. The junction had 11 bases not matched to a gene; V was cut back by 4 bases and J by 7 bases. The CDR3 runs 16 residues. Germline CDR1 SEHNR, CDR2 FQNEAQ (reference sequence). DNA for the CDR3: TGTGCCAGCAGCTCGGCCGGTGGGACAGGGTGGAATGAGCAGTTCTTC. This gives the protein CASSSAGGTGWNEQFF.

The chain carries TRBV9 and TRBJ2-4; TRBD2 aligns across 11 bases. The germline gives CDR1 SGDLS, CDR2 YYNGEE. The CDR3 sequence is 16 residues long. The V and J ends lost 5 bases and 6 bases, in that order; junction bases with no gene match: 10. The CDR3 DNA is TGTGCCAGCAGTCCTAATAGCGGGGGGGCGCGAAACATTCAGTACTTC. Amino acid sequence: CASSPNSGGARNIQYF.

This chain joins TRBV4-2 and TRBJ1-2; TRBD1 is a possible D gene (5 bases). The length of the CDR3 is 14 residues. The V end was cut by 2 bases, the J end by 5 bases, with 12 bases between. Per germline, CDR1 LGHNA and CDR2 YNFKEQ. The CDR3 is CASSQLAGEYGYTF. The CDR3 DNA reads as TGTGCCAGCAGCCAACTAGCGGGGGAATATGGCTACACCTTC.

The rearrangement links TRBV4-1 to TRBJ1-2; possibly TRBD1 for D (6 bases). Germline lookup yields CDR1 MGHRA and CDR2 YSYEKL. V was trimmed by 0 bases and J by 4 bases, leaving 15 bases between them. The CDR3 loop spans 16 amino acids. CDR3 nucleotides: TGCGCCAGCAGCCAAGATTTCACAGGGTCACGCTATGGCTACACCTTC. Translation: CASSQDFTGSRYGYTF.

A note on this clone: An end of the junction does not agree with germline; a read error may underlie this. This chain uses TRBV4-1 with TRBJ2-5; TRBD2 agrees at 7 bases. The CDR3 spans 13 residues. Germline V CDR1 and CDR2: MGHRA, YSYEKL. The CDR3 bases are TGCGCCAGCAGCCAAGATTCCGGGGGGTCTCAGGACTTC. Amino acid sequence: CASSQDSGGSQDF.

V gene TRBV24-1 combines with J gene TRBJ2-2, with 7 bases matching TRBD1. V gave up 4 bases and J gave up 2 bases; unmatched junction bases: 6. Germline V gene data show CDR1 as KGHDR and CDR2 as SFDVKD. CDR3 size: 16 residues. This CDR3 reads CATSESGTANTGELFF. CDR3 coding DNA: TGTGCCACCAGTGAAAGTGGGACAGCTAACACCGGGGAGCTGTTTTTT.

This CDR3 reads CAWSVGSKNIQYF. The CDR3 nucleotides read TGTGCCTGGAGTGTCGGGTCCAAAAACATTCAGTACTTC. The genes are TRBV30 and TRBJ2-4; D unresolved. The CDR3 totals 13 residues. Germline values: CDR1 GTSNPN, CDR2 SVGIG (reference sequence). The germline V and J ends were trimmed by 0 bases and 2 bases, with 5 bases remaining between them. The full variable domain, in which reference TRBV30 and TRBJ2-4 provide the parts outside the CDR3, is SQTIHQWPATLVQPVGSPLSLECTVEGTSNPNLYWYRQAAGRGLQLLFYSVGIGQISSEVPQNLSASRPQDRQFILSSKKLLLSDSGFYLCAWSVGSKNIQYFGAGTRLSVL.

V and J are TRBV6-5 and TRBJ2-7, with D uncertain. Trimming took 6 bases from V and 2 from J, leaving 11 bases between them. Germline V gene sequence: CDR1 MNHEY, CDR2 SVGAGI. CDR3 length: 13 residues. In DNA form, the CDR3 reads TGTGCCAGCAGCCAAGTGGCACCCTACGAGCAGTACTTC. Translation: CASSQVAPYEQYF.

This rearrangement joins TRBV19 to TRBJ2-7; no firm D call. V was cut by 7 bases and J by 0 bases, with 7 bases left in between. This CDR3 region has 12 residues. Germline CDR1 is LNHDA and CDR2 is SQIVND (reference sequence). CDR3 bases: TGTGCCAGTACTTCGAGCTCCTACGAGCAGTACTTC. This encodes CASTSSSYEQYF. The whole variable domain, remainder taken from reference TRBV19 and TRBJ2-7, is DGGITQSPKYLFRKEGQNVTLSCEQNLNHDAMYWYRQDPGQGLRLIYYSQIVNDFQKGDIAEGYSVSREKKESFPLTVTSAQKNPTAFYLCASTSSSYEQYFGPGTRLTVT.